This TCR beta chain came from a study of cytomegalovirus exposure and HLA in healthy donors. Notes on the study in general: Previous analysis showed most TCR beta V segments were productive about 87% or about 30% of the time. Accurate predictions that matched the HLA-A and HLA-B alleles of most subjects were reportedly made from TCR beta sequences.

CDR3 length equals 14 residues. Germline V gene sequence: CDR1 MDHEN, CDR2 SYDVKM. V lost 3 bases to trimming and J lost 0 bases, with 8 bases between them. The PCR was carried out with 60 Vbeta primers and 13 Jbeta primers. Profiled with immunoSEQ multiplex PCR; TCRdb holds only in-frame clones, not every one. The sample data list just over 150,000 clones. As for this clone: Its antigen is not known.

The chain joins TRBV28 to TRBJ1-1; D not resolved. Sequenced: PBMCs. The receptor was isolated from a man under 40 in good health and CMV-seronegative. CDR3: CASSFAGLNTEAFF. In DNA, the CDR3 is TGTGCCAGCAGTTTCGCGGGCTTGAACACTGAAGCTTTCTTT.